Below are 29 T cell receptor beta chains sequenced from a single sample in a study of blood T cell repertoires in COVID-19. Clones were sequenced by immunoSEQ multiplex PCR, and TCRdb holds only the in-frame ones, with some missing. The table has tens of thousands of clones, around 86% seen once; the top ten hold roughly 4.5%. The source material was peripheral blood. These TCRs come from a woman at least 80 years old with acute or convalescent COVID-19.

The CDR3 DNA reads TGTGCCAGCAGCCAACAGACTAGCGGGGGCCGGTCAGGAGAGACCCAGTACTTC. Translated: CASSQQTSGGRSGETQYF. The gene calls are TRBV3-1 (or the pseudogene TRBV3-2) and TRBJ2-5, with 12 nucleotides matching TRBD2. The CDR3 length is 18 residues. V dropped 2 bases and J dropped 4; count of bases not matched to a gene: 11. Germline CDR1 is LGHDT and CDR2 is YNNKEL (reference sequence).

The gene calls are TRBV2 and TRBJ2-5; a possible D gene is TRBD1 (7 bases). The CDR3 has 13 amino acids. The V gene's germline CDR1 is SNHLY and CDR2 FYNNEI. The germline V and J ends were trimmed by 4 bases and 5 bases, with 11 bases remaining between them. Written as DNA, the CDR3 is TGTGCCAGCAGTGCGACAGGGAGGGAGACCCAGTACTTC. It specifies CASSATGRETQYF.

The rearrangement uses TRBV19 and TRBJ1-4, with 10 bases that match TRBD1. Germline trimming cut 6 bases from V and 0 bases from J; bases unmatched to any gene: 4. CDR3 length: 16 amino acids. The germline V gene encodes CDR1 LNHDA and CDR2 SQIVND (reference sequence). As DNA, the CDR3 is TGTGCCAGTAGCGACGACAGGGGGCCAACTAATGAAAAACTGTTTTTT. Translating gives CASSDDRGPTNEKLFF.

On this clone itself: At the DNA level, this CDR3 is encoded by other sequences in the same sample as well. The chain links TRBV4-3 to TRBJ1-2, with no clear D. The ends were cut back, 0 bases at V and 7 bases at J, with 12 bases in the middle. The germline gives CDR1 LGHNA, CDR2 YSLEER. CDR3 length equals 14 residues. This CDR3 reads CASSQDRRGGGYTF. CDR3 bases: TGCGCCAGCAGCCAAGATCGTCGGGGTGGTGGCTACACCTTC.

The chain combines TRBV6-6 with TRBJ2-1; the D gene is possibly TRBD1 (7 bases). CDR1 and CDR2 (germline): MNHNY, SVGAGI (reference sequence). V gave up 8 bases and J gave up 3 bases, with 23 bases separating them. The CDR3 is 17 amino acids. Here the CDR3 reads CASGRGTRGESYNEQFF. The CDR3 coding sequence is TGTGCCAGCGGTCGGGGGACCAGGGGGGAGAGCTACAATGAGCAGTTCTTC.

The chain employs TRBV7-2 and TRBJ1-1; D perhaps matches TRBD1 (6 bases). The CDR3 length is 12 residues. Germline loops: CDR1 SGHTA, CDR2 FQGNSA. The V gene lost 2 bases and the J gene lost 10 bases, with 11 bases spanning the gap. CDR3 amino acids: CASSLQQGTAFF. The DNA for the CDR3 is TGTGCCAGCAGCTTACAACAGGGAACAGCTTTCTTT.

CDR3 nucleotide sequence: TGTGCCAGCACCTGGCGGGGGGGCCCAGATACGCAGTATTTT. Protein: CASTWRGGPDTQYF. This sequence joins TRBV7-9 and TRBJ2-3; TRBD2 agrees at 9 bases. Unmatched junction bases numbered 6, after V lost 7 bases and J lost 4 bases. The CDR3 consists of 14 residues. Germline V gives CDR1 SEHNR, CDR2 FQNEAQ (reference sequence). Drawing the rest from reference TRBV7-9 and TRBJ2-3, the complete variable domain is DTGVSQNPRHKITKRGQNVTFRCDPISEHNRLYWYRQTLGQGPEFLTYFQNEAQLEKSRLLSDRFSAERPKGSFSTLEIQRTEQGDSAMYLCASTWRGGPDTQYFGPGTRLTVL.

The chain uses TRBV5-1 and TRBJ1-4; 12 bases map to TRBD1. The germline CDR1 and CDR2 sequences are SGHRS and YFSETQ. This CDR3 has 14 residues. The ends lost 4 bases at V and 8 bases at J; junction bases unmatched: 3. As DNA, the CDR3 is TGCGCCAGCAGCCAGGGACAGGGGGCCGAAAAACTGTTTTTT. This codes for CASSQGQGAEKLFF.

V usage is TRBV14 and J usage is TRBJ2-1; 8 positions match TRBD2. The trim removed 9 bases at V and 5 bases at J, leaving 12 bases unmatched. The CDR3 is 15 residues long. Looked up from germline, CDR1 is SGHDN and CDR2 is FVKESK. CDR3 DNA sequence: TGTGCCAGTGAAACGAGCGGGAGTCCGGACAATGAGCAGTTCTTC. As protein: CASETSGSPDNEQFF.

This sequence joins TRBV2 and TRBJ2-1; TRBD2 matches 8 bases. There are 16 residues in the CDR3. The V segment lost 2 bases and the J segment 4 bases; nucleotides outside the gene matches: 7. The germline gives CDR1 SNHLY, CDR2 FYNNEI. The CDR3 reads CASSERLAGFYNEQFF. The CDR3 DNA sequence: TGTGCCAGCAGTGAAAGGCTAGCGGGTTTTTACAATGAGCAGTTCTTC.

J is TRBJ1-6 and V is TRBV5-5, with 7 nucleotides matching TRBD1. The length of the CDR3 is 16 residues. The germline CDR1 and CDR2 sequences are SGHKS and YYEKEE (reference sequence). J was trimmed by 0 bases and V by 6 bases; bases with no gene match: 6. Here the CDR3 reads CASNHRGSSYNSPLHF. CDR3 sequence (DNA): TGTGCCAGCAACCACAGGGGCAGCTCCTATAATTCACCCCTCCACTTT.

V usage is TRBV19 and J usage is TRBJ2-3; D not resolved. The CDR3 has 14 amino acids. The V end was cut by 5 bases, the J end by 3 bases, with 12 bases between. CDR1 is LNHDA, CDR2 SQIVND, per germline (reference sequence). CDR3 sequence reads: CASSFRSGTDTQYF. The CDR3 coding sequence is TGTGCCAGTAGTTTCCGTTCCGGTACAGATACGCAGTATTTT.

J is TRBJ2-1 and V is TRBV16; D is unresolved. Germline V gene sequence: CDR1 KGHSY, CDR2 FQNENV. Trimming pared 0 bases from V and 4 bases from J, leaving 7 bases between. The CDR3 sequence is 14 residues long. The CDR3: CASSQSRVYNEQFF. Here the CDR3 DNA reads TGTGCCAGCAGCCAATCACGGGTGTACAATGAGCAGTTCTTC.

This rearrangement joins TRBV5-1 to TRBJ2-2; possible D gene TRBD2, 6 bases. The CDR3 is made up of 14 amino acids. Germline values: CDR1 SGHRS, CDR2 YFSETQ. The V gene lost 3 bases and the J gene lost 7 bases, with 13 bases spanning the gap. CDR3 DNA sequence: TGCGCCAGCAGCTCAGACCCCGGGGGCGGGGAGCTGTTTTTT. It yields the protein CASSSDPGGGELFF.

The V call is TRBV6-5, the J call TRBJ1-1; D unclear. The V gene's germline CDR1 is MNHEY and CDR2 SVGAGI. Trimming left V 7 bases short and J 1 base short, with 13 bases between. This CDR3 has 14 amino acids. CDR3 sequence reads: CASTPSRGNTEAFF. DNA of the CDR3: TGTGCCAGCACACCGTCTCGGGGGAACACTGAAGCTTTCTTT.

The J gene is TRBJ2-3, the V gene TRBV5-6; 10 nucleotides match TRBD1. Trimming removed 5 bases from V and 4 bases from J; junction bases left unmatched: 7. The CDR3 length is 15 residues. From germline, CDR1 is SGHDT and CDR2 YYEEEE. The CDR3 nucleotides are TGTGCCAGCAGGTTTGACAGGGGGCGGGCAGATACGCAGTATTTT. As protein: CASRFDRGRADTQYF.

The rearrangement uses TRBV14 and TRBJ2-1; TRBD1 is a possible D gene (5 bases). V dropped 2 bases and J dropped 10 bases, with 12 bases sitting between them. There are 13 residues in the CDR3. Per germline, CDR1 SGHDN and CDR2 FVKESK. In nucleotides, the CDR3 is TGTGCCAGCAGCCAAAATGGACCAGGGGAGCAGTTCTTC. Translation gives CASSQNGPGEQFF. The complete variable domain, with remaining parts taken from reference TRBV14 and TRBJ2-1, reads EAGVTQFPSHSVIEKGQTVTLRCDPISGHDNLYWYRRVMGKEIKFLLHFVKESKQDESGMPNNRFLAERTGGTYSTLKVQPAELEDSGVYFCASSQNGPGEQFFGPGTRLTVL.

This chain uses TRBV6-2 or TRBV6-3 with TRBJ2-5, with 13 bases that match TRBD2. CDR3 length equals 15 residues. Germline V CDR1 and CDR2: MNHEY, SVGEGT. The V gene end was trimmed by 5 bases and the J gene end by 4 bases; junction bases not matched to a gene: 4. For the CDR3, the DNA is TGTGCCAGCAGTCTGACTAGCGGGAGGACAGAGACCCAGTACTTC. The encoded protein is CASSLTSGRTETQYF.

The chain is built from TRBV18 and TRBJ1-1; 8 bases are a match to TRBD1. V dropped 2 bases and J dropped 1; count of bases not matched to a gene: 0. CDR3 length equals 14 residues. The germline V gene has CDR1 KGHSH and CDR2 LQKENI. The CDR3 coding sequence is TGTGCCAGCTCACCAACAGGGGGGAACACTGAAGCTTTCTTT. Amino acid sequence: CASSPTGGNTEAFF.

The gene calls are TRBV7-2 and TRBJ2-7; D is ambiguous. Germline V lookup: CDR1 SGHTA, CDR2 FQGNSA. Trimming shortened V by 2 bases and J by 2 bases, and 10 bases separated the two germline ends. CDR3 length: 14 residues. For the CDR3, the DNA is TGTGCCAGCAGCTTACTTGGCAGGCCCTACGAGCAGTACTTC. Amino acids: CASSLLGRPYEQYF.

The chain uses TRBV18 and TRBJ1-1; D is unclear. CDR1 and CDR2 (germline): KGHSH, LQKENI. The ends were cut back, 2 bases at V and 6 bases at J, with 16 bases in the middle. The CDR3 consists of 15 residues. CDR3 sequence (DNA): TGTGCCAGCTCACCAGAGGCATCGGTAGTGGCTGAAGCTTTCTTT. This encodes CASSPEASVVAEAFF.

The chain recombines TRBV5-1 with TRBJ2-1; 9 nucleotides match TRBD2. V lost 1 base to trimming and J lost 8 bases; unmatched junction nucleotides: 7. The CDR3 consists of 15 residues. Looked up from germline, CDR1 is SGHRS and CDR2 is YFSETQ. As DNA, the CDR3 is TGCGCCAGCAGCTTGAAAAGCGGGGGGTGGGATGAGCAGTTCTTC. It yields the protein CASSLKSGGWDEQFF.

The chain carries TRBV24-1 and TRBJ2-3, with 7 nucleotides matching TRBD1. The V gene's germline CDR1 is KGHDR and CDR2 SFDVKD. Trimming removed 4 bases from V and 5 bases from J; junction bases left unmatched: 8. This CDR3 comprises 15 residues. The DNA for the CDR3 is TGTGCCACCAGTGACCGGGACAGACCGGGAGATACGCAGTATTTT. It specifies CATSDRDRPGDTQYF.

The genes are TRBV5-6 and TRBJ1-1, with D possibly TRBD1 on 5 matching bases. The CDR3 consists of 14 residues. The V gene's germline CDR1 is SGHDT and CDR2 YYEEEE. The V end lost 4 bases, the J end lost 0 bases, and 10 bases lay between the germline ends. The DNA for the CDR3 is TGTGCCAGCAGCACCTTACAGGTGAACACTGAAGCTTTCTTT. Translating it yields CASSTLQVNTEAFF. The full variable domain, its missing parts supplied by reference TRBV5-6 and TRBJ1-1, is DAGVTQSPTHLIKTRGQQVTLRCSPKSGHDTVSWYQQALGQGPQFIFQYYEEEERQRGNFPDRFSGHQFPNYSSELNVNALLLGDSALYLCASSTLQVNTEAFFGQGTRLTVV.

The V gene is TRBV5-1, the J gene TRBJ1-2; 7 bases fit TRBD1. This CDR3 region has 13 residues. Looked up from germline, CDR1 is SGHRS and CDR2 is YFSETQ. V lost 4 bases, J lost 8 bases, and 8 bases stayed unmatched. The CDR3 DNA sequence: TGCGCCAGCAGCACCAACCCGGGACAGGGCTACACCTTC. Translation gives CASSTNPGQGYTF.

V and J are TRBV5-1 and TRBJ1-6; D not certain. Germline CDR1 reads SGHRS; CDR2 reads YFSETQ. The CDR3 totals 13 residues. The V end was cut by 0 bases, the J end by 5 bases, with 3 bases between. CDR3 coding DNA: TGCGCCAGCAGCTTGGAGCATAATTCACCCCTCCACTTT. Translating it yields CASSLEHNSPLHF.

This chain links TRBV5-4 with TRBJ2-7; D is possibly TRBD2 (6 bases). The V and J ends lost 0 bases and 3 bases respectively, with 16 bases between them. This CDR3 has 16 residues. The germline V gene has CDR1 SGHNT and CDR2 YYREEE (reference sequence). CDR3 DNA: TGTGCCAGCAGCTTGGGTCTGACATCGGGGGACTACGAGCAGTACTTC. Its translation: CASSLGLTSGDYEQYF.

This clone was observed once. The V and J genes are TRBV10-1 and TRBJ1-1, with D perhaps TRBD1 (5 bases). This CDR3 region has 14 residues. Trimming shortened V by 2 bases and J by 10 bases, and 17 bases separated the two germline ends. The germline gives CDR1 WNHNN, CDR2 SYGVQD (reference sequence). CDR3: CASSEPGPNRRAFF. In DNA, the CDR3 is TGCGCCAGCAGTGAGCCCGGACCCAACAGGAGAGCTTTCTTT.

The CDR3 DNA follows: TGTGCCAGTAGTTCTTTTTCTCGTGAAAAACTGTTTTTT. Its translation: CASSSFSREKLFF. The chain carries TRBV19 and TRBJ1-4; the D is unclear. Trimming cost V 5 bases and J 7 bases, with 11 bases left between them. The CDR3 is 13 residues long. CDR1 and CDR2 (germline): LNHDA, SQIVND (reference sequence).